These 25 T cell receptor beta chains were sequenced from one sample in a study of blood T cells in healthy people across ages. PCR was performed a second time for 7 to 11 cycles using a sample-barcoded 5' primer and a J-beta primer mix. TCRdb re-called the 5' RACE reads with MiXCR, one entry per CDR3 protein. The sample includes 450,000 to 700,000 distinct CDR3 sequences, 25% to 30% of them seen just once. Sequencing used blood. The receptor source for this set is a woman in her 70s in good health.

This clonotype was counted between two and nine times. This chain joins TRBV5-1 and TRBJ2-3; D might be TRBD1 or TRBD2, each matching 5 bases. The germline V gene has CDR1 SGHRS and CDR2 YFSETQ. Trimming cost V 7 bases and J 1 base, with 16 bases left between them. CDR3 size: 15 residues. This chain's CDR3 is CASGSSGTGTDTQYF. As DNA, the CDR3 is TGCGCCAGCGGCAGCTCGGGGACCGGCACAGATACGCAGTATTTT.

The chain joins TRBV7-2 to TRBJ1-4, with D unresolved. V was shortened by 2 bases and J by 0 bases, with 7 bases between the two germline ends. Germline values: CDR1 SGHTA, CDR2 FQGNSA. This CDR3 is built from 15 residues. CDR3 protein: CASSLLGTTNEKLFF. The DNA for the CDR3 is TGTGCCAGCAGCTTATTGGGAACAACTAATGAAAAACTGTTTTTT.

This clonotype appeared a few times. The chain is built from TRBV7-2 and TRBJ2-3, with D unresolved. Germline-derived CDR1 and CDR2 are SGHTA and FQGNSA. The germline V and J ends were trimmed by 4 bases and 1 base, with 12 bases remaining between them. There are 15 residues in the CDR3. CDR3 DNA: TGTGCCAGCAGCTCCTCCGGGCGGCGCACAGATACGCAGTATTTT. It translates to CASSSSGRRTDTQYF.

This sequence joins TRBV4-3 and TRBJ2-5; 7 bases are a match to TRBD1. This CDR3 is built from 17 residues. The V segment lost 3 bases and the J segment 3 bases; nucleotides outside the gene matches: 13. CDR1 is LGHNA and CDR2 is YSLEER in the germline V gene. The CDR3 sequence: CASSQNPRVGTEETQYF. CDR3 bases: TGCGCCAGCAGCCAGAACCCACGGGTTGGGACAGAAGAGACCCAGTACTTC.

The chain has TRBV7-2 and TRBJ2-2; 11 nucleotides line up with TRBD2. The V segment lost 2 bases and the J segment 1 base; nucleotides outside the gene matches: 6. The CDR3 has 18 amino acids. Germline values: CDR1 SGHTA, CDR2 FQGNSA. CDR3: CASSLRFSGGGNTGELFF. CDR3 in DNA: TGTGCCAGCAGCTTACGTTTTAGCGGGGGGGGGAACACCGGGGAGCTGTTTTTT.

The chain employs TRBV6-1 and TRBJ1-2; D gene uncertain. V was trimmed by 7 bases and J by 1 base, leaving 10 bases between them. The CDR3 is 13 residues long. Germline-derived CDR1 and CDR2 are MNHNS and SASEGT. This CDR3 is CASITASNYGYTF. The CDR3, as DNA: TGTGCCAGCATAACCGCCAGTAACTATGGCTACACCTTC.

This clonotype was seen a few times. The chain is built from TRBV10-3 and TRBJ1-2, with a weak D call TRBD1 (6 bases). There are 15 residues in the CDR3. Trimming cost V 2 bases and J 8 bases, with 18 bases left between them. In germline, CDR1 is ENHRY, CDR2 SYGVKD. CDR3 protein: CAISEQGQNSRGYTF. In nucleotides, the CDR3 is TGTGCCATCAGTGAGCAAGGACAGAACTCGAGGGGCTACACCTTC.

This clonotype was detected a few times. This chain connects TRBV7-9 to TRBJ2-7; 11 bases are shared with TRBD1. After removal of 5 bases from V and 9 bases from J, the junction contained 9 bases not matched to a gene. Germline-derived CDR1 and CDR2 are SEHNR and FQNEAQ (reference sequence). The CDR3 totals 14 residues. This CDR3 is CASSPGQGAFGQYF. CDR3 in DNA: TGTGCCAGCAGCCCCGGACAGGGGGCTTTTGGGCAGTACTTC.

V is TRBV7-2 and J is TRBJ1-2, with D perhaps TRBD1 (6 bases). The CDR3 extends over 13 amino acids. CDR1 and CDR2 (germline): SGHTA, FQGNSA. V gave up 5 bases and J gave up 4 bases, with 11 bases separating them. CDR3 bases: TGTGCCAGCAGCGTACGGGGGCTCTATGGCTACACCTTC. This sequence encodes CASSVRGLYGYTF. Together with reference TRBV7-2 and TRBJ1-2, the CDR3 gives the full variable domain: GAGVSQSPSNKVTEKGKDVELRCDPISGHTALYWYRQSLGQGLEFLIYFQGNSAPDKSGLPSDRFSAERTGGSVSTLTIQRTQQEDSAVYLCASSVRGLYGYTFGSGTRLTVV.

This clonotype was counted between two and nine times. The chain uses TRBV7-6 and TRBJ1-1; D possibly corresponds to TRBD1 (5 bases). Trimming cost V 5 bases and J 0 bases, with 10 bases left between them. The CDR3 consists of 14 residues. Germline CDR1 reads SGHVS; CDR2 reads FNYEAQ. Here the CDR3 DNA reads TGTGCCAGCAGCCGGACGGACATGAACACTGAAGCTTTCTTT. Translating it yields CASSRTDMNTEAFF.

This chain links TRBV3-1 with TRBJ2-5, with 13 bases matching TRBD2. This CDR3 contains 18 residues. Losses at the gene ends were 4 bases for V and 3 bases for J; bases not matched to a gene: 11. The germline V gene encodes CDR1 LGHDT and CDR2 YNNKEL (reference sequence). CDR3 DNA: TGTGCCAGCAGCCGACGGACTAGCGGGGGACATCAAAAAGAGACCCAGTACTTC. This gives the protein CASSRRTSGGHQKETQYF.

This clonotype was seen ten or more times. The V call is TRBV7-2, the J call TRBJ2-5, with TRBD1 matching 7 bases. Germline CDR1 is SGHTA and CDR2 is FQGNSA. This CDR3 spans 14 amino acids. J lost 5 bases, V lost 5 bases, and 8 bases had no gene match. The CDR3: CASSRQGFLETQYF. CDR3 nucleotides: TGTGCCAGCAGCCGACAGGGTTTCTTGGAGACCCAGTACTTC. The complete variable domain, with remaining parts taken from reference TRBV7-2 and TRBJ2-5, reads GAGVSQSPSNKVTEKGKDVELRCDPISGHTALYWYRQSLGQGLEFLIYFQGNSAPDKSGLPSDRFSAERTGGSVSTLTIQRTQQEDSAVYLCASSRQGFLETQYFGPGTRLLVL.

The rearrangement uses TRBV24-1 and TRBJ2-3; no definite D call. The CDR3 is made up of 12 amino acids. V was pared by 9 bases and J by 9 bases, with 15 bases between. Germline CDR1 KGHDR, CDR2 SFDVKD. CDR3 sequence: CATRSPRETQYF. Written as DNA, the CDR3 is TGTGCCACCCGTTCTCCACGAGAGACGCAGTATTTT.

This clonotype was observed a single time. The final CDR3 position lacks the conserved phenylalanine or tryptophan, pointing to a likely read error. The chain is built from TRBV24-1 and TRBJ1-5; D gene uncertain. Looked up from germline, CDR1 is KGHDR and CDR2 is SFDVKD. CDR3 length: 14 residues. V lost 0 bases, J lost 9 bases, and 11 bases lay in between. The CDR3 nucleotides read TGTGCCACCAGTGATTTGCAAGAGGTGGGGCCCCAGCATCTT. Amino acid sequence: CATSDLQEVGPQHL.

This clonotype was recorded a few times. This rearrangement joins TRBV6-6 to TRBJ2-5; 8 positions agree with TRBD2. The V gene's germline CDR1 is MNHNY and CDR2 SVGAGI (reference sequence). CDR3 length: 14 residues. With 5 bases clipped from V and 2 bases from J, the junction kept 4 bases outside the gene matches. The CDR3 DNA follows: TGTGCCAGCAGTCCGACTAGCGTGCAAGAGACCCAGTACTTC. Encoded protein: CASSPTSVQETQYF.

This chain joins TRBV7-3 and TRBJ1-3; D remains unclear. Germline-derived CDR1 and CDR2 are SGHTA and FQGTGA. The CDR3 has 15 residues. V was clipped by 1 base and J by 2 bases, with 9 bases between them. CDR3 sequence (DNA): TGTGCCAGCAGCTTAATGTCCTCGGCTGGAAACACCATATATTTT. The encoded protein is CASSLMSSAGNTIYF.

The chain joins TRBV6-1 to TRBJ2-7, with D possibly matching TRBD2 (5 bases). This CDR3 spans 15 amino acids. Trimming took 1 base from V and 1 from J, leaving 11 bases between them. Looked up from germline, CDR1 is MNHNS and CDR2 is SASEGT. CDR3 residues: CASSEVGLKSYEQYF. For the CDR3, the DNA is TGTGCCAGCAGTGAAGTAGGACTCAAATCCTACGAGCAGTACTTC.

This clonotype appeared many times. V and J are TRBV5-5 and TRBJ2-7, with D unresolved. The CDR3 is 16 amino acids. The germline gives CDR1 SGHKS, CDR2 YYEKEE (reference sequence). The germline V and J ends were trimmed by 4 bases and 5 bases, with 22 bases remaining between them. In DNA, the CDR3 is TGTGCCAGCAGCCCTGGATGGGGTCAGCGATCTAACGAGCAGTACTTC. Its translation: CASSPGWGQRSNEQYF.

There are a few counts of this clonotype. The rearrangement links TRBV20-1 to TRBJ2-3; weak D call: TRBD1 (6 bases). The V end lost 5 bases, the J end lost 5 bases, and 14 bases lay between the germline ends. Germline lookup yields CDR1 DFQATT and CDR2 SNEGSKA (reference sequence). The CDR3 contains 13 residues. The chain's CDR3 is CSALRGSEDTQYF. The CDR3 bases are TGCAGTGCTCTCAGGGGAAGTGAAGATACGCAGTATTTT.

This clonotype has a count of ten or more. V is TRBV4-1 and J is TRBJ2-5; D remains unclear. Trimming took 3 bases from V and 5 from J, leaving 7 bases between them. Germline values: CDR1 MGHRA, CDR2 YSYEKL. The CDR3 loop spans 12 amino acids. The CDR3 DNA follows: TGCGCCAGCAGCCAGGTTTTGGAGACCCAGTACTTC. This encodes CASSQVLETQYF.

The V call is TRBV12-3 or TRBV12-4, the J call TRBJ2-3; D is possibly TRBD2 (5 bases). The germline V and J ends were trimmed by 5 bases and 6 bases, with 21 bases remaining between them. The CDR3 loop spans 16 amino acids. CDR3 nucleotides: TGTGCCAGCAGTCCCTATAGAGCGTACCCGGGGGATACGCAGTATTTT. It specifies CASSPYRAYPGDTQYF.

In its sample, this clonotype was seen a few times. This chain uses TRBV3-1 with TRBJ2-5; D remains ambiguous. The CDR3 runs 13 residues. CDR1 is LGHDT, CDR2 YNNKEL, per germline (reference sequence). The ends were cut back, 5 bases at V and 5 bases at J, with 12 bases in the middle. The CDR3 DNA reads as TGTGCCAGCAGCTCCCACCCGACGGAGACCCAGTACTTC. It specifies CASSSHPTETQYF.

This clonotype was seen more than once but under ten times. V usage is TRBV24-1 and J usage is TRBJ2-1; D may correspond to TRBD1 or TRBD2 (6 bases each). The J call could be wrong; TRBJ2-7 is a better fit for the DNA end. This CDR3 is 18 amino acids long. CDR1 and CDR2 (germline): KGHDR, SFDVKD. The CDR3 bases are TGTGCCACCAGTGATCGCCTCTCAGGGGAGGTTGGAGACTACGAGCAGTACTTC. This codes for CATSDRLSGEVGDYEQYF.

The chain links TRBV20-1 to TRBJ1-2; D not resolved. The CDR3 length is 13 residues. The V gene lost 3 bases and the J gene lost 2 bases, with 10 bases spanning the gap. Germline CDR1 and CDR2: DFQATT and SNEGSKA (reference sequence). This CDR3 is CSASPAFNYGYTF. CDR3 nucleotide sequence: TGCAGTGCTAGTCCAGCCTTCAACTATGGCTACACCTTC.

The V gene is TRBV6-6, the J gene TRBJ2-5; TRBD1 agrees at 10 bases. Germline lookup yields CDR1 MNHNY and CDR2 SVGAGI (reference sequence). V lost 6 bases to trimming and J lost 11 bases; unmatched junction nucleotides: 12. CDR3 length equals 14 residues. CDR3 amino acids: CASSLGQGRPEQYF. Here the CDR3 DNA reads TGTGCCAGCAGCCTGGGACAGGGGCGACCTGAGCAGTACTTC.